The 24 T cell receptor beta chains in this list originate from one sample, sequenced in a study of OX40 agonist ivuxolimab in advanced cancers. The data were produced by immunoSEQ multiplex PCR, yet TCRdb's version contains in-frame clones alone and is incomplete. The top ten clones hold approximately 20% of a sample with under 80,000 clones, around 89% of them seen once. Source: CD4+ or CD8+ T cells sorted from blood, taken in a trial of the OX40 agonist ivuxolimab. Receptors were obtained from an adult with an advanced solid tumor such as melanoma, head and neck, liver or kidney cancer.

The chain recombines TRBV4-3 with TRBJ2-7; D ambiguous. V was pared by 0 bases and J by 5 bases, with 8 bases between. The CDR3 is made up of 13 amino acids. Per the germline V gene, CDR1 is LGHNA and CDR2 is YSLEER. CDR3 protein: CASSQDMRNEQYF. DNA of the CDR3: TGCGCCAGCAGCCAAGATATGAGAAACGAGCAGTACTTC.

The V and J genes are TRBV30 and TRBJ2-1; D gene uncertain. CDR1 and CDR2 (germline): GTSNPN, SVGIG (reference sequence). This CDR3 is 11 amino acids long. Deletions cut 5 bases from V and 4 bases from J, with 6 bases between. CDR3 sequence reads: CAWVGYNEQFF. CDR3 coding DNA: TGTGCCTGGGTGGGGTACAATGAGCAGTTCTTC.

The chain employs TRBV4-3 and TRBJ2-7, with a possible D match to TRBD1 (6 bases). Germline values: CDR1 LGHNA, CDR2 YSLEER. Trimming took 0 bases from V and 0 from J, leaving 15 bases between them. The CDR3 is 17 amino acids. The chain's CDR3 is CASSQDRLQGPSYEQYF. In DNA, the CDR3 is TGCGCCAGCAGCCAAGATAGATTACAGGGACCCTCCTACGAGCAGTACTTC.

The chain joins TRBV15 to TRBJ2-7; 12 bases agree with TRBD2. With V trimmed by 2 bases and J by 6 bases, 14 bases remained unmatched. Germline assignment: CDR1 LNHNV and CDR2 YYDKDF (reference sequence). This CDR3 comprises 18 residues. The CDR3 reads CATSRLPHPSGRAGEQYF. In DNA form, the CDR3 reads TGTGCCACCAGCAGACTACCGCACCCTAGCGGGAGGGCAGGCGAGCAGTACTTC.

This clone was picked up one time. The chain combines TRBV7-3 with TRBJ2-6; D may be TRBD1 or TRBD2 (5 bases each). Trimming stripped 5 bases from V and 0 bases from J, with 14 bases between. CDR3 size: 17 residues. CDR1 and CDR2 from the germline V gene are SGHTA and FQGTGA. CDR3 coding DNA: TGTGCCAGCAGCCCCGGGACGGCAGCCTCTGGGGCCAACGTCCTGACTTTC. Translating gives CASSPGTAASGANVLTF.

The J gene is TRBJ1-1, the V gene TRBV2; TRBD1 matches 7 bases. Germline V lookup: CDR1 SNHLY, CDR2 FYNNEI. Trimming cost V 5 bases and J 0 bases; bases outside gene matches: 9. The CDR3 has 16 residues. The CDR3 nucleotides read TGTGCCAGCAGTTTTGATATGGACAGGTTGAACACTGAAGCTTTCTTT. It specifies CASSFDMDRLNTEAFF. The whole variable domain, remainder taken from reference TRBV2 and TRBJ1-1, is EPEVTQTPSHQVTQMGQEVILRCVPISNHLYFYWYRQILGQKVEFLVSFYNNEISEKSEIFDDQFSVERPDGSNFTLKIRSTKLEDSAMYFCASSFDMDRLNTEAFFGQGTRLTVV.

This chain uses TRBV4-2 with TRBJ2-5; TRBD2 matches at 8 bases. This CDR3 contains 15 residues. V trimming: 0 bases; J trimming: 5 bases; junction bases outside the gene matches: 5. Germline V gives CDR1 LGHNA, CDR2 YNFKEQ. CDR3 bases: TGTGCCAGCAGCCAAGATGGCGGGACTAGTGAGACCCAGTACTTC. It is translated as CASSQDGGTSETQYF.

CDR3: CASSDPGQVPSNEQFF. DNA of the CDR3: TGCGCCAGCAGTGACCCGGGACAGGTTCCTAGCAATGAGCAGTTCTTC. The chain combines TRBV10-2 with TRBJ2-1; 8 nucleotides align to TRBD1. This CDR3 contains 16 residues. Trimming at V came to 3 bases and at J to 6 bases, leaving 10 bases not matched to a gene. The germline CDR1 and CDR2 sequences are WSHSY and SAAADI.

Here the CDR3 DNA reads TGTGCCAGCAGCTCAGGACAGGCGAACTATGGCTACACCTTC. Encoded protein: CASSSGQANYGYTF. This chain links TRBV7-9 with TRBJ1-2; 7 nucleotides agree with TRBD1. Germline V gene data show CDR1 as SEHNR and CDR2 as FQNEAQ (reference sequence). This CDR3 is built from 14 residues. The junction had 4 bases not matched to a gene; V was cut back by 4 bases and J by 2 bases.

This chain uses TRBV2 with TRBJ2-7; possible D gene TRBD2, 5 bases. Per the germline V gene, CDR1 is SNHLY and CDR2 is FYNNEI. V was clipped by 2 bases and J by 2 bases, with 10 bases between them. There are 14 residues in the CDR3. The CDR3 DNA follows: TGTGCCAGCAGTGAAAGCGGACCTACCTACGAGCAGTACTTC. Residues: CASSESGPTYEQYF.

The chain combines TRBV19 with TRBJ2-7, with a tentative D call TRBD2 (5 bases). The CDR3 runs 14 residues. V was clipped by 0 bases and J by 7 bases, with 13 bases between them. Germline loops: CDR1 LNHDA, CDR2 SQIVND (reference sequence). The CDR3 protein is CASSIDELRREQYF. The CDR3 DNA follows: TGTGCCAGTAGTATAGATGAATTGAGGAGGGAGCAGTACTTC.

This chain links TRBV4-3 with TRBJ2-1; possibly TRBD2 for D (6 bases). V was pared by 0 bases and J by 0 bases, with 15 bases between. The CDR3 has 18 residues. Germline lookup yields CDR1 LGHNA and CDR2 YSLEER. The CDR3 coding sequence is TGCGCCAGCAGCCAAGATTCACCCGGGACTGACTCCTACAATGAGCAGTTCTTC. Translating it yields CASSQDSPGTDSYNEQFF.

The V gene is TRBV11-1, the J gene TRBJ2-7, with D possibly matching TRBD1 (6 bases). Trimming removed 5 bases at V and 0 bases at J, with 11 bases between. Germline V gene sequence: CDR1 SGHAT, CDR2 FQDESV (reference sequence). This CDR3 has 14 residues. DNA for the CDR3: TGTGCCAGCAGCCAGGGGTGGCGCTCCTACGAGCAGTACTTC. Amino acid sequence: CASSQGWRSYEQYF.

V gene TRBV28 combines with J gene TRBJ2-4; the match to TRBD1 covers 9 bases. In germline, CDR1 is MDHEN, CDR2 SYDVKM. This CDR3 contains 14 residues. After removal of 5 bases from V and 8 bases from J, the junction contained 7 bases not matched to a gene. The chain's CDR3 is CASSRWTGVDIQYF. The CDR3 bases are TGTGCCAGCAGTCGCTGGACAGGGGTAGACATTCAGTACTTC.

This clone came up a few times. The chain uses TRBV7-9 and TRBJ1-2, with 8 bases aligning to TRBD1. Trimming took 6 bases from V and 8 from J; bases not matched to a gene: 5. CDR1 SEHNR and CDR2 FQNEAQ come from the germline V gene (reference sequence). The CDR3 extends over 12 amino acids. The CDR3 DNA follows: TGTGCCAGCAGTTTTGGACAGGGCGGCTACACCTTC. This encodes CASSFGQGGYTF.

This sequence joins TRBV11-3 and TRBJ2-5, with no clear D. The CDR3 totals 12 residues. V was cut by 1 base and J by 10 bases, with 10 bases left in between. Germline loops: CDR1 SGHNT, CDR2 YENEEA. CDR3 nucleotide sequence: TGTGCCAGCAGCTTAGGCAATTCGGACCAGTACTTC. Translated, it gives CASSLGNSDQYF.

About this clone: With a much larger clone just one base away, this may be a read error. Other nucleotide sequences in the sample specify the same CDR3. The rearrangement links TRBV6-5 to TRBJ2-7; D gene unclear. The CDR3 covers 11 residues. Germline V gene lookup returns CDR1 MNHEY and CDR2 SVGAGI. V was pared by 5 bases and J by 4 bases, with 6 bases between. CDR3 in amino acids: CASSAGYEQYF. CDR3 coding DNA: TGTGCCAGCAGTGCCGGGTACGAGCAGTACTTC.

Only one count was recorded for this clone. The J gene is TRBJ2-1, the V gene TRBV15; D not certain. The germline gives CDR1 LNHNV, CDR2 YYDKDF (reference sequence). The CDR3 covers 17 residues. Trimming removed 0 bases from V and 1 base from J, with 13 bases in between. CDR3 nucleotides: TGTGCCACCAGCAGAGATGCTCCTGGGCGTTCCTACAATGAGCAGTTCTTC. Encoded protein: CATSRDAPGRSYNEQFF. Using reference TRBV15 and TRBJ2-1 for the parts outside the CDR3, the full variable domain is DAMVIQNPRYQVTQFGKPVTLSCSQTLNHNVMYWYQQKSSQAPKLLFHYYDKDFNNEADTPDNFQSRRPNTSFCFLDIRSPGLGDTAMYLCATSRDAPGRSYNEQFFGPGTRLTVL.

V and J are TRBV19 and TRBJ1-2; 9 bases match TRBD1. The CDR3 spans 15 residues. Germline lookup yields CDR1 LNHDA and CDR2 SQIVND (reference sequence). Trimming took 5 bases from V and 5 from J; bases not matched to a gene: 9. CDR3 loop: CASSSRTGVEYGYTF. The CDR3 nucleotides are TGTGCCAGTAGTTCCAGGACAGGGGTCGAATATGGCTACACCTTC. Complete variable domain (other parts from reference TRBV19 and TRBJ1-2): DGGITQSPKYLFRKEGQNVTLSCEQNLNHDAMYWYRQDPGQGLRLIYYSQIVNDFQKGDIAEGYSVSREKKESFPLTVTSAQKNPTAFYLCASSSRTGVEYGYTFGSGTRLTVV.

This clone appeared a few times. The rearrangement links TRBV5-6 to TRBJ2-7; 11 nucleotides line up with TRBD2. The CDR3 length is 13 residues. The trim removed 3 bases at V and 10 bases at J, leaving 6 bases unmatched. The germline V gene has CDR1 SGHDT and CDR2 YYEEEE. CDR3 sequence reads: CASSYGTSGLQYF. The CDR3 nucleotides are TGTGCCAGCAGCTACGGGACTAGCGGACTACAGTACTTC.

Regarding this clone: The sample carries other DNA sequences with the same CDR3. The chain carries TRBV5-4 and TRBJ2-7; D call uncertain. The CDR3 spans 13 residues. CDR1 and CDR2 from the germline V gene are SGHNT and YYREEE (reference sequence). Trimming stripped 4 bases from V and 4 bases from J, with 12 bases between. The CDR3 DNA follows: TGTGCCAGCAGCCCCTCGTCGCAGTACGAGCAGTACTTC. Translated, it gives CASSPSSQYEQYF.

The chain couples TRBV6-1 to TRBJ2-3, with D unclear. There are 14 residues in the CDR3. V dropped 3 bases and J dropped 2 bases, with 9 bases sitting between them. CDR1 is MNHNS and CDR2 is SASEGT in the germline V gene. This chain's CDR3 is CASSELWDTDTQYF. CDR3 DNA sequence: TGTGCCAGCAGTGAGTTGTGGGACACAGATACGCAGTATTTT.

This chain connects TRBV7-9 to TRBJ2-5; no clear D. The J call could be wrong; TRBJ2-7 is a better fit for the DNA end. CDR1 and CDR2 (germline): SEHNR, FQNEAQ (reference sequence). The CDR3 length is 12 residues. CDR3: CASSLGYNEQYF. The CDR3 DNA follows: TGTGCCAGCAGCTTAGGTTATAACGAGCAGTACTTC.

The V gene is TRBV7-8, the J gene TRBJ2-5; 7 bases match TRBD2. The J call is uncertain, as TRBJ2-7 better fits the DNA end. Germline V gene data show CDR1 as SGHVS and CDR2 as FQNEAQ. The CDR3 length is 16 residues. This CDR3 is CASSLGGSGTSYEQYF. CDR3 nucleotides: TGTGCCAGCAGCTTAGGCGGGAGTGGCACCTCCTACGAGCAGTACTTC.